Each of the 15 T cell receptor beta chains below was sequenced from the same sample in a study of T cells expressing NK-cell markers. TCRdb re-called the 5' RACE reads; every CDR3 protein appears as one record, without DNA. This table holds roughly 380,000 distinct CDR3 sequences. The sample consisted of blood T cells: a sorted CD56 or NKG2C T cell subset, CD4+ or CD8+ T cells, or bulk PBMC T cells (not recorded which). Receptors were obtained from a man aged 18 to 69 in good health.

The chain joins TRBV6-1 to TRBJ1-1; TCRdb calls TRBD1, which cannot be checked without DNA. Germline-derived CDR1 and CDR2 are MNHNS and SASEGT. The CDR3 loop spans 15 amino acids. The CDR3 is CASSEPGTGGFEAFF.

The chain joins TRBV6-5 to TRBJ1-6; TCRdb reports TRBD1, a call that lacks DNA to check it against. Germline V gene data show CDR1 as MNHEY and CDR2 as SVGAGI. CDR3 size: 17 residues. The CDR3 sequence is CASSSRTGGFYNSPLHF.

The chain combines TRBV5-6 with TRBJ1-1; without DNA, the TCRdb call of TRBD1 cannot be checked. The CDR3 length is 14 residues. Per the germline V gene, CDR1 is SGHDT and CDR2 is YYEEEE. The CDR3 protein is CASSPGDRNTEAFF.

The chain employs TRBV20-1 and TRBJ2-5; TCRdb indicates TRBD2, and absent DNA this call remains unverified. The CDR3 contains 11 residues. The germline gives CDR1 DFQATT, CDR2 SNEGSKA (reference sequence). This CDR3 reads CSATSFETQYF.

The CDR3 loop reads CASSHTQAGSNQPQHF. This chain uses TRBV3-1 with TRBJ1-5; TCRdb selects TRBD1, and the lack of DNA leaves this call unchecked. Germline V lookup: CDR1 LGHDT, CDR2 YNNKEL (reference sequence). CDR3 length: 16 amino acids. Looking up the rest from reference TRBV3-1 and TRBJ1-5 gives the full variable domain: DTAVSQTPKYLVTQMGNDKSIKCEQNLGHDTMYWYKQDSKKFLKIMFSYNNKELIINETVPNRFSPKSPDKAHLNLHINSLELGDSAVYFCASSHTQAGSNQPQHFGDGTRLSIL.

V and J are TRBV6-1 and TRBJ2-7; without DNA, the TCRdb call of TRBD1 cannot be checked. The V gene's germline CDR1 is MNHNS and CDR2 SASEGT. The CDR3 runs 16 residues. CDR3 in amino acids: CASSKKPRDSSYEQYF.

V is TRBV29-1 and J is TRBJ2-7; absent DNA, TCRdb's TRBD1 call cannot be checked. Per the germline V gene, CDR1 is SQVTM and CDR2 is ANQGSEA. The CDR3 runs 15 residues. CDR3 in amino acids: CSVLRQGLLEYEQYF.

This sequence joins TRBV27 and TRBJ2-4; without DNA, the TCRdb call of TRBD1 cannot be checked. The CDR3 is made up of 16 amino acids. Germline CDR1 and CDR2: MNHEY and SMNVEV (reference sequence). This CDR3 reads CASRFQGGLAKNIQYF.

The chain couples TRBV4-2 to TRBJ1-2; TCRdb names TRBD1, which stays unverified in the absence of DNA. Germline lookup yields CDR1 LGHNA and CDR2 YNFKEQ. This CDR3 comprises 14 residues. The CDR3 spells CASRRDRGNYGYTF.

The chain joins TRBV20-1 to TRBJ1-2. The germline CDR1 and CDR2 sequences are DFQATT and SNEGSKA (reference sequence). The CDR3 spans 12 residues. The CDR3 spells CSARMGTYGYTF.

CDR3: CSASDAGGAFF. The chain links TRBV20-1 to TRBJ1-1. The CDR3 is 11 amino acids. Germline CDR1 reads DFQATT; CDR2 reads SNEGSKA (reference sequence).

The V and J genes are TRBV10-3 and TRBJ2-7; the TCRdb D gene call, TRBD1, has no DNA to confirm it. The CDR3 length is 13 residues. Per the germline V gene, CDR1 is ENHRY and CDR2 is SYGVKD. CDR3 sequence reads: CAISDQQGYEQYF.

CDR3 protein: CASSSPVGRSYEQYF. The chain joins TRBV6-1 to TRBJ2-7; no DNA is available, so the TRBD1 call from TCRdb remains unchecked. Germline V CDR1 and CDR2: MNHNS, SASEGT. The length of the CDR3 is 15 residues.

This rearrangement joins TRBV12-3 or TRBV12-4 to TRBJ2-2; TCRdb designates TRBD1, a call that cannot be tested without DNA. The CDR3 has 15 residues. The CDR3 reads CASSLGGRPTGELFF.

The chain links TRBV7-8 to TRBJ1-1; there is no DNA to check the TCRdb D call of TRBD1. CDR3 size: 13 residues. Per germline, CDR1 SGHVS and CDR2 FQNEAQ. CDR3 residues: CASSRSTGIEAFF.